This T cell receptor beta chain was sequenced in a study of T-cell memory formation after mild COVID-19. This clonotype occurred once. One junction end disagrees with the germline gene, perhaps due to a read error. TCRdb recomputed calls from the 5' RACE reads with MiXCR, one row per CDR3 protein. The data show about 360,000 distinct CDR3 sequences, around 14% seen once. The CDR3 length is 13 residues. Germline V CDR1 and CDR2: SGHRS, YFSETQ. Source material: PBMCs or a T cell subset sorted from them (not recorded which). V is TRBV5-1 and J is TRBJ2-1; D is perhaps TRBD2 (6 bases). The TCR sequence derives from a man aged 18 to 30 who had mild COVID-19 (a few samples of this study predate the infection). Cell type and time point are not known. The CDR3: CASSRDSNNEQFF. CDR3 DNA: TGCGCCAGCAGCCGGGACTCCAACAATGAGCAGTTCTTC.